These 18 T cell receptor beta chains were sequenced from one sample in a study of blood T cell repertoires in COVID-19. Sequencing was performed with immunoSEQ multiplex PCR; in TCRdb, only in-frame clones are kept and a portion is missing. The sample holds some 530,000 clones, roughly 88% seen once. Material for sequencing was peripheral blood. The receptor set was obtained from a human donor in a cohort sampled during active COVID-19.

The chain uses TRBV4-3 and TRBJ1-1, with 9 bases fitting TRBD1. The germline V gene encodes CDR1 LGHNA and CDR2 YSLEER. With 3 bases clipped from V and 1 base from J, the junction kept 3 bases outside the gene matches. CDR3 size: 15 residues. The CDR3 reads CASSQVGQGNTEAFF. The CDR3 nucleotides are TGCGCCAGCAGCCAGGTGGGACAGGGGAACACTGAAGCTTTCTTT.

The chain joins TRBV6-5 to TRBJ2-7; no reliable D call. Germline CDR1 reads MNHEY; CDR2 reads SVGAGI. CDR3 length: 12 residues. V lost 2 bases, J lost 5 bases, and 7 bases lay in between. The DNA of the CDR3 is TGTGCCAGCAGTTACGGCAGTCACGAGCAGTACTTC. Its translation is CASSYGSHEQYF.

The rearrangement uses TRBV19 and TRBJ1-4; D is perhaps TRBD1 (5 bases). The V end lost 3 bases, the J end lost 2 bases, and 7 bases lay between the germline ends. CDR3 length equals 14 residues. The germline gives CDR1 LNHDA, CDR2 SQIVND (reference sequence). The DNA for the CDR3 is TGTGCCAGTAGTATGGGGCCCACTAATGAAAAACTGTTTTTT. This codes for CASSMGPTNEKLFF.

The J gene is TRBJ2-7, the V gene TRBV28, with D perhaps matching TRBD1 (6 bases). CDR3 length: 14 amino acids. V lost 8 bases, J lost 2 bases, and 16 bases lay in between. In germline, CDR1 is MDHEN, CDR2 SYDVKM. CDR3 sequence reads: CASGPPRGTYEQYF. The CDR3 DNA is TGTGCCAGCGGACCACCTAGGGGGACCTACGAGCAGTACTTC.

This rearrangement joins TRBV6-6 to TRBJ1-2; TRBD1 is a possible D gene (6 bases). CDR3 size: 19 residues. Between the trimmed V and J ends, which lost 5 bases and 4 bases, there was a span of 29 bases. CDR1 is MNHNY and CDR2 is SVGAGI in the germline V gene (reference sequence). CDR3: CASSPAFIRGGRNSYGYTF. The CDR3 nucleotides are TGTGCCAGCAGTCCTGCCTTCATTAGGGGGGGCCGTAATAGCTATGGCTACACCTTC.

This clone was observed a single time. V and J are TRBV6-5 and TRBJ1-5; D might be TRBD1 (5 bases). This CDR3 spans 14 amino acids. With 5 bases removed from V and 4 bases from J, the gap between germline ends came to 12 bases. Germline-derived CDR1 and CDR2 are MNHEY and SVGAGI. CDR3 coding DNA: TGTGCCAGCAGTAAGGGACTGTCAAATCAGCCCCAGCATTTT. This gives the protein CASSKGLSNQPQHF.

This chain joins TRBV24-1 and TRBJ2-1, with D possibly TRBD1 on 6 matching bases. Germline values: CDR1 KGHDR, CDR2 SFDVKD. The V and J ends lost 4 bases and 5 bases respectively, with 11 bases between them. This CDR3 contains 14 residues. CDR3 coding DNA: TGTGCCACCAGTGAGCCGAGGGGGAACAATGAGCAGTTCTTC. Translation gives CATSEPRGNNEQFF.

The V call is TRBV7-2, the J call TRBJ2-1; a possible D gene is TRBD2 (5 bases). Germline CDR1 reads SGHTA; CDR2 reads FQGNSA. The CDR3 runs to 16 residues. V lost 1 base, J lost 7 bases, and 17 bases lay in between. CDR3 nucleotide sequence: TGTGCCAGCAGCTTAGTGGCTACTAGTCCCCTAAATGAGCAGTTCTTC. This translates into CASSLVATSPLNEQFF.

This chain uses TRBV19 with TRBJ2-1; 14 bases line up with TRBD2. Per the germline V gene, CDR1 is LNHDA and CDR2 is SQIVND (reference sequence). The CDR3 extends over 16 amino acids. V lost 7 bases and J lost 5; bases outside the gene matches: 7. CDR3 residues: CASTPTTSGRDNEQFF. The DNA for the CDR3 is TGTGCCAGTACTCCAACGACTAGCGGGAGGGACAATGAGCAGTTCTTC.

The chain is built from TRBV29-1 and TRBJ2-5; TRBD1 aligns across 7 bases. V gave up 7 bases and J gave up 5 bases; unmatched junction bases: 7. CDR1 and CDR2 (germline): SQVTM, ANQGSEA. The CDR3 is 12 amino acids. CDR3 region: CSGLTGPETQYF. The CDR3 bases are TGCAGCGGCTTGACAGGGCCGGAGACCCAGTACTTC.

This clone was picked up a small number of times. The chain carries TRBV13 and TRBJ1-6, with D possibly being TRBD1 (5 bases). CDR1 and CDR2 from the germline V gene are PRHDT and FYEKMQ (reference sequence). Deletions cut 0 bases from V and 10 bases from J, with 13 bases between. The CDR3 runs 15 residues. CDR3 region: CASSLGRVRDSPLHF. CDR3 DNA: TGTGCCAGCAGCTTAGGCAGGGTGAGAGACTCACCCCTCCACTTT. Using reference TRBV13 and TRBJ1-6 for the parts outside the CDR3, the full variable domain is AAGVIQSPRHLIKEKRETATLKCYPIPRHDTVYWYQQGPGQDPQFLISFYEKMQSDKGSIPDRFSAQQFSDYHSELNMSSLELGDSALYFCASSLGRVRDSPLHFGNGTRLTVT.

The chain recombines TRBV28 with TRBJ2-3; 8 positions match TRBD2. J lost 4 bases, V lost 6 bases, and 12 bases had no gene match. There are 16 residues in the CDR3. Germline-derived CDR1 and CDR2 are MDHEN and SYDVKM. The CDR3 nucleotides are TGTGCCAGCAGACCACCAGCGGGAGTCAGCCCAGATACGCAGTATTTT. Its protein product is CASRPPAGVSPDTQYF.

The chain has TRBV5-1 and TRBJ2-1; TRBD2 might be the D (6 bases). Deletions cut 2 bases from V and 6 bases from J, with 9 bases between. Germline CDR1 SGHRS, CDR2 YFSETQ. There are 13 residues in the CDR3. CDR3 DNA sequence: TGCGCCAGCAGCTTCGGGGGACCCAATGAGCAGTTCTTC. Its protein is CASSFGGPNEQFF.

In DNA, the CDR3 is TGTGCCAGTAGTATAGATCAAGCGGGAGTTAGCACAGATACGCAGTATTTT. It translates to CASSIDQAGVSTDTQYF. The gene calls are TRBV19 and TRBJ2-3; 8 positions agree with TRBD2. The trim removed 0 bases at V and 0 bases at J, leaving 5 bases unmatched. The germline CDR1 and CDR2 sequences are LNHDA and SQIVND (reference sequence). CDR3 length: 17 residues.

The rearrangement uses TRBV6-5 and TRBJ2-7; 8 bases are a match to TRBD2. The trim removed 2 bases at V and 5 bases at J, leaving 2 bases unmatched. There are 13 residues in the CDR3. Germline values: CDR1 MNHEY, CDR2 SVGAGI. CDR3 amino acids: CASSYKRENEQYF. CDR3 in DNA: TGTGCCAGCAGTTACAAGCGGGAGAACGAGCAGTACTTC.

The gene calls are TRBV7-9 and TRBJ2-7; TRBD2 agrees at 9 bases. CDR3 length: 15 residues. Germline CDR1 reads SEHNR; CDR2 reads FQNEAQ (reference sequence). V gave up 4 bases and J gave up 3 bases; unmatched junction bases: 7. CDR3 coding DNA: TGTGCCAGCAGCTCGCCCCTAGCGGGACTCTACGAGCAGTACTTC. It encodes CASSSPLAGLYEQYF.

This rearrangement joins TRBV29-1 to TRBJ2-5, with 12 bases aligning to TRBD1. Germline trimming cut 5 bases from V and 5 bases from J; bases unmatched to any gene: 6. Germline V CDR1 and CDR2: SQVTM, ANQGSEA. The CDR3 contains 14 residues. The CDR3 is CSVRGQGAFETQYF. The CDR3 coding sequence is TGCAGCGTTCGGGGACAGGGGGCTTTTGAGACCCAGTACTTC.

The chain carries TRBV7-2 and TRBJ1-2; 9 bases are shared with TRBD1. V lost 5 bases, J lost 5 bases, and 6 bases stayed unmatched. This CDR3 has 14 amino acids. Germline CDR1 is SGHTA and CDR2 is FQGNSA. CDR3 nucleotides: TGTGCCAGCAGCCTACAGGGGGCCGGGTATGGCTACACCTTC. It encodes CASSLQGAGYGYTF. The full variable domain, completed using reference TRBV7-2 and TRBJ1-2, is GAGVSQSPSNKVTEKGKDVELRCDPISGHTALYWYRQSLGQGLEFLIYFQGNSAPDKSGLPSDRFSAERTGGSVSTLTIQRTQQEDSAVYLCASSLQGAGYGYTFGSGTRLTVV.